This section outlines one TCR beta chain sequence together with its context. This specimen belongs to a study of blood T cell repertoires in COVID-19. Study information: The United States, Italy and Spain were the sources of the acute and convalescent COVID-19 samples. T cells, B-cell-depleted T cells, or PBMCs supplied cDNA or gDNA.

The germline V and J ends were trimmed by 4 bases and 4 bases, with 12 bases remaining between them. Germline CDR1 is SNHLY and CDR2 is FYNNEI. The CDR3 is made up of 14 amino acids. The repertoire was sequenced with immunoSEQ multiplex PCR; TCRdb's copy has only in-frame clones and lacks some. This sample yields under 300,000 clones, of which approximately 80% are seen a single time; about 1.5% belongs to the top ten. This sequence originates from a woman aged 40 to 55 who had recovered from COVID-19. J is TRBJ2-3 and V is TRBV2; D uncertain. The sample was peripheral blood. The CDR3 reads CASSASSYSDTQYF. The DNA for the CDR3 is TGTGCCAGCAGTGCAAGCTCCTACTCAGATACGCAGTATTTT.